This T cell receptor (beta chain) was captured in a study of blood T cell repertoires in COVID-19. The overall study: Sources were T cells, B-cell-depleted T cells, or PBMCs; the material itself was cDNA or gDNA.

The CDR3 consists of 13 residues. V was trimmed by 9 bases and J by 6 bases, leaving 18 bases between them. Per the germline V gene, CDR1 is SEHNR and CDR2 is FQNEAQ (reference sequence). As processed by the authors: Amplified reference gene primers provided the basis for estimating nucleated cell counts. Assay: immunoSEQ multiplex PCR; the TCRdb copy retains only in-frame clones and omits some. V and J calls and clone size come straight from that table; D and trimming were deduced from the DNA. The table records under 350,000 clones, under 90% of them present only once. The study assigned cohorts using participant-reported clinical history. Recovery meant two consecutive negative NP/OP PCR tests, professional clearance, or resolved symptoms.

The J gene is TRBJ2-7, the V gene TRBV7-9; maybe TRBD2 (6 bases). The sequence was obtained from a woman aged 55 to 70 who had recovered from COVID-19. The sample comprised PBMCs or T cells enriched from blood (not recorded which). Here the CDR3 reads CASWGDRVGEQYF. DNA for the CDR3: TGTGCCAGTTGGGGGGATAGGGTCGGCGAGCAGTACTTC.